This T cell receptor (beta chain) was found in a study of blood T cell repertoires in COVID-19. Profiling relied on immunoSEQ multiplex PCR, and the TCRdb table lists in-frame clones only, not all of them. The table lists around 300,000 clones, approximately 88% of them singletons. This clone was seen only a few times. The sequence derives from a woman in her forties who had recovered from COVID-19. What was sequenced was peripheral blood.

The CDR3 protein is CASSRDSINEKLFF. The CDR3 bases are TGTGCCAGCAGCCGCGACAGCATTAATGAAAAACTGTTTTTT. V and J are TRBV3-1 (or the pseudogene TRBV3-2) and TRBJ1-4; TRBD1 might be the D (5 bases). Trimming cost V 4 bases and J 4 bases, with 10 bases left between them. Germline V gene lookup returns CDR1 LGHDT and CDR2 YNNKEL (reference sequence). The CDR3 covers 14 residues.